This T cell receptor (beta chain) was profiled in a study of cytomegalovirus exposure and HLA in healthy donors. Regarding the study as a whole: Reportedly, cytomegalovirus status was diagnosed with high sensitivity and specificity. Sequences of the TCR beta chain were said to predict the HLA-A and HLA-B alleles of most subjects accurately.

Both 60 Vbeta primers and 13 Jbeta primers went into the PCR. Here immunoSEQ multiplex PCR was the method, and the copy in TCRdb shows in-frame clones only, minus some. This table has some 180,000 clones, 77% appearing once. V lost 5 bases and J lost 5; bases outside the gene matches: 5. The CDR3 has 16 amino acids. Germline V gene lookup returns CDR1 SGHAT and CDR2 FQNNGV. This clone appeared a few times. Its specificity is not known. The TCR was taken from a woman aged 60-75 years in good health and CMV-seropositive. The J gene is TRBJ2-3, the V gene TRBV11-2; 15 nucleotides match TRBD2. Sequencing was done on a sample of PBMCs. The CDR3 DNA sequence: TGTGCCAGCAGCCCCAGGACTAGCGGGAGGGGAGATACGCAGTATTTT. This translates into CASSPRTSGRGDTQYF.